Sequencing of this T cell receptor beta chain was carried out in a study of CD8 T cells in ankylosing spondylitis. TCRdb fed the 5' RACE reads into MiXCR, producing one record per CDR3 protein. The table records about 340,000 distinct CDR3 sequences, about 14% of them present only once. There are 14 residues in the CDR3. Germline CDR1 and CDR2: DFQATT and SNEGSKA (reference sequence). The V gene end was trimmed by 3 bases and the J gene end by 4 bases; junction bases not matched to a gene: 5. This receptor was identified in a male donor with ankylosing spondylitis or in good health (not recorded which). The sequenced sample was blood, either unsorted or a sorted T cell fraction (not recorded which). The chain carries TRBV20-1 and TRBJ2-3; 9 nucleotides agree with TRBD2. CDR3 sequence: CSARQTSGPDTQYF. Here the CDR3 DNA reads TGCAGTGCTAGGCAAACTAGCGGGCCAGATACGCAGTATTTT.